The present T cell receptor beta chain was sequenced within a study of STAT3 mutations in large granular lymphocyte leukemia (dated by TCRdb to the late 2010s). Notes on the research overall: In roughly half of the longitudinally sequenced T-LGLL patients, canonical activating STAT3 mutations were detected. Over half of the T-LGLL patients were given one or more immunosuppressive therapy regimens, and roughly 37% of the treated patients had a hematologic response. Patients with T-cell large granular lymphocyte leukemia underwent serial deep sequencing of TCRbeta CDR3 and STAT3 to reconstruct clonal hierarchy and dynamics. From an initial cohort of roughly 190 LGL patients, more than 15 representative T-LGLL cases were picked for longitudinal TCRbeta and STAT3 sequencing. As controls, the study also included longitudinal sequencing of two patients with natural killer LGL leukemia. Patients were sequenced at roughly 4.1 time points on average, with the number of samplings per patient ranging from 2 to 8.

The same DNA, extracted from blood mononuclear cells, served for both the TCR sequencing and the STAT3 sequencing. On this clone itself: There is no known antigen for this receptor. It has no much larger one-base neighbor in the sample; base qualities were not kept.

TCRbeta libraries were sequenced on an Illumina MiSeq, and an average of about 42,000 productive templates per sample was obtained. Multiplex PCR amplification was used to generate TCRbeta CDR3 libraries with the immunoSEQ assay. As for the authors' bioinformatics: Repertoire diversity was computed as previously defined, with values near 0 indicating extremely monoclonal samples. Drawn from immuneACCESS, this table holds only the in-frame rearrangements with V and J called that TCRdb kept. Clones are partly lost; checked studies trace under half to an unresolved V gene and leave the rest unexplained. The DNA was the basis for D and trimming; V, J and clone size are from that table. This sample has roughly 10,000 clones in its table, and around nine tenths of those were observed once. The ten largest make up roughly 37% of the sample. Findings and caveats that apply to the study as a whole: At least one immunodominant TCRbeta clonotype was present in every T-LGLL patient, and multiple immunodominant subclonotypes appeared in about half of the T-LGLL patients. Because codominant clonotypes persisted in some patients, a small but highly pathogenic clone may have been missed. TCR clonotype switching after therapy was seen in about 35% of the 18 patients, with all newly emerging clones being STAT3 wild type. The linking of therapy response to changes in TCR clonal burden was complicated by variable intervals between samplings and differing treatment regimens. Several patients had a dominant TCR clone burden greater than the STAT3 mutant burden, which suggests that the STAT3 mutation arose secondarily within a clone that had already expanded. Because no samples were available when a clone first appeared, clonal expansion was inferred from samplings taken at other points.

The CDR3 holds 14 amino acids from the cysteine to the phenylalanine. Kept here is only the CDR3 DNA, which spans 42 bases and is read in frame from base 1. From a lookup of the germline V gene, CDR1 and CDR2 are SGDLS and YYNGEE. At the junction V is shortened by 4 bases and J by 2 bases, with 12 bases in between. The V gene is TRBV9 and the J gene is TRBJ1-1, and possibly TRBD1, on 6 matching bases. This TCR came from a man aged 55 to 70 with T-cell large granular lymphocyte leukemia. Some clones in this sample may be carry-over from other donors' samples. The age is the age at diagnosis. The material sequenced was peripheral blood mononuclear cells. The CDR3 here reads CASSTGTFNTEAFF. The nucleotide sequence reads TGTGCCAGCAGCACTGGGACATTTAACACTGAAGCTTTCTTT.